The entry that follows covers one T cell receptor beta chain sequence. Its antigen is unknown. These data originate in a study of OX40 agonist ivuxolimab in advanced cancers. Study-wide context: Ivuxolimab, an agonist antibody against OX40 (CD134), was given to patients. Partial responses, seen in three patients, involved one hepatocellular carcinoma and two cutaneous melanomas.

Only in-frame clones appear in the TCRdb table, and some are missing; sequencing was by immunoSEQ multiplex PCR. The sample has some 71,000 clones; roughly 84% are singletons. CDR3 length: 19 amino acids. Trimming at V came to 4 bases and at J to 2 bases, leaving 12 bases not matched to a gene. The germline gives CDR1 SGHTA, CDR2 FQGNSA. Whole-study results and caveats: In the expanded peripheral T cells, antigen specificity was never determined. Among T cells, CD8+ cells averaged more expanded clones than CD4+ cells.

This clonotype was sampled from an adult with an advanced solid tumor such as melanoma, head and neck, liver or kidney cancer. This specimen was CD4+ or CD8+ T cells sorted from blood, taken in a trial of the OX40 agonist ivuxolimab. This chain joins TRBV7-2 and TRBJ2-2; 11 nucleotides match TRBD2. CDR3 in DNA: TGTGCCAGCAGCTCTAGAGGGAGTAGCGGGAGGGCAAACACCGGGGAGCTGTTTTTT. Translated, it gives CASSSRGSSGRANTGELFF.